The 23 T cell receptor beta chains presented below share a single source sample, sequenced in a study of T cells in narcolepsy. TCRdb's table, derived via immunoSEQ multiplex PCR, lists solely in-frame clones and lacks some. The sample consists of tens of thousands of clones, 85% to 90% of them appearing once. Sequencing was performed on CD45RA- memory CD4+ T cells from PBMCs. These receptors originate from a human donor with narcolepsy.

This clone showed up just once. In DNA form, the CDR3 reads TGTGCCTGGAGTGTACGAGTGAACACTGAAGCTTTCTTT. Translated: CAWSVRVNTEAFF. The chain recombines TRBV30 with TRBJ1-1; D remains ambiguous. From germline, CDR1 is GTSNPN and CDR2 SVGIG (reference sequence). V was cut by 0 bases and J by 0 bases, with 5 bases left in between. CDR3 length equals 13 residues. Complete variable domain (other parts from reference TRBV30 and TRBJ1-1): SQTIHQWPATLVQPVGSPLSLECTVEGTSNPNLYWYRQAAGRGLQLLFYSVGIGQISSEVPQNLSASRPQDRQFILSSKKLLLSDSGFYLCAWSVRVNTEAFFGQGTRLTVV.

This chain uses TRBV2 with TRBJ2-1; a possible D gene is TRBD1 (5 bases). CDR3 length equals 14 residues. From germline, CDR1 is SNHLY and CDR2 FYNNEI. V was pared by 7 bases and J by 4 bases, with 14 bases between. The CDR3 loop is CASTSQGGYNEQFF. CDR3 coding DNA: TGTGCCAGCACCAGTCAGGGCGGTTACAATGAGCAGTTCTTC.

This chain connects TRBV12-1 to TRBJ1-2; the D call in the table, TRBD1, was not verified against the DNA. TRBV12-1 is described as a pseudogene. The CDR3 totals 18 residues. In DNA, the CDR3 is TGTGCCAGGCCACGAAGATCAACGAACAGGGTAGCTAACTATGGCTACACCTTC. Translated, it gives CARPRRSTNRVANYGYTF.

This clone has just a few counts. The gene calls are TRBV19 and TRBJ1-3; 11 bases line up with TRBD1. The CDR3 spans 16 residues. The germline V gene encodes CDR1 LNHDA and CDR2 SQIVND (reference sequence). V lost 6 bases and J lost 2; bases outside the gene matches: 6. The CDR3 DNA reads as TGTGCCAGTAGCAACGGACAGGGGGCGGCTGGAAACACCATATATTTT. This sequence encodes CASSNGQGAAGNTIYF.

J is TRBJ1-5 and V is TRBV28, with TRBD1 identical over 9 bases. With V trimmed by 2 bases and J by 5 bases, 4 bases remained unmatched. The CDR3 is 15 residues long. Germline assignment: CDR1 MDHEN and CDR2 SYDVKM. The CDR3 spells CASSLGTGRDQPQHF. In DNA, the CDR3 is TGTGCCAGCAGTTTAGGGACAGGGAGGGATCAGCCCCAGCATTTT.

This chain joins TRBV28 and TRBJ1-3, with D perhaps TRBD1 (5 bases). Per germline, CDR1 MDHEN and CDR2 SYDVKM. The CDR3 runs to 16 residues. V lost 1 base and J lost 4, with 14 bases in between. As DNA, the CDR3 is TGTGCCAGCAGTTTATTTGGGGGGGAAAGCGGAAACACCATATATTTT. It yields the protein CASSLFGGESGNTIYF.

The V and J genes are TRBV7-2 and TRBJ2-3, with 7 bases matching TRBD2. Germline CDR1 SGHTA, CDR2 FQGNSA. V was pared by 3 bases and J by 3 bases, with 15 bases of the junction left unmatched. This CDR3 is built from 18 residues. The CDR3 DNA follows: TGTGCCAGCAGCTTTCCTCGTGTCCGCGGGAGCCCAACAGATACGCAGTATTTT. It translates to CASSFPRVRGSPTDTQYF.

The rearrangement uses TRBV28 and TRBJ1-2; 10 positions match TRBD1. With V trimmed by 9 bases and J by 4 bases, 11 bases remained unmatched. There are 15 residues in the CDR3. The germline V gene encodes CDR1 MDHEN and CDR2 SYDVKM. In DNA, the CDR3 is TGTGCCAGTCATCCACGGGACAGGGGTTTCTATGGCTACACCTTC. It yields the protein CASHPRDRGFYGYTF.

The V call is TRBV6-1, the J call TRBJ2-2, with 10 bases that match TRBD1. Per the germline V gene, CDR1 is MNHNS and CDR2 is SASEGT. The CDR3 contains 14 residues. The J segment lost 5 bases and the V segment lost 6 bases, leaving 3 bases of the junction unmatched. CDR3 nucleotide sequence: TGTGCCAGCAGGGACAGGGGGGATACCGGGGAGCTGTTTTTT. Its protein is CASRDRGDTGELFF.

The chain employs TRBV5-1 and TRBJ2-3; the D gene is possibly TRBD2 (7 bases). Germline assignment: CDR1 SGHRS and CDR2 YFSETQ. V lost 7 bases and J 4 bases, leaving 19 bases between the germline ends. The CDR3 consists of 15 residues. Here the CDR3 DNA reads TGCGCCAGCCTGGAGGGGGGGAGGTCGGCAGATACGCAGTATTTT. It specifies CASLEGGRSADTQYF.

This sequence joins TRBV15 and TRBJ2-3; no firm D call. Per the germline V gene, CDR1 is LNHNV and CDR2 is YYDKDF (reference sequence). The CDR3 contains 15 residues. V was cut by 0 bases and J by 2 bases, with 9 bases left in between. CDR3 loop: CATSRDPRTTDTQYF. In nucleotides, the CDR3 is TGTGCCACCAGCAGAGATCCTAGAACCACAGATACGCAGTATTTT.

V gene TRBV2 combines with J gene TRBJ2-1; D is perhaps TRBD2 (5 bases). CDR3 size: 14 residues. Between the trimmed V and J ends, which lost 8 bases and 7 bases, there was a span of 18 bases. Germline V CDR1 and CDR2: SNHLY, FYNNEI. The CDR3 here is CASVGLGSRNEQFF. The CDR3 nucleotides read TGTGCCAGCGTTGGACTGGGATCCAGAAATGAGCAGTTCTTC.

The CDR3 DNA sequence: TGTGCCTGGAGTTTATGGGACTGGCGGGAGGACTCAAAAAACTATGGCTACACCTTC. Translation gives CAWSLWDWREDSKNYGYTF. The chain couples TRBV30 to TRBJ1-2, with D perhaps TRBD1 (5 bases). Trimming shortened V by 2 bases and J by 2 bases, and 27 bases separated the two germline ends. Germline CDR1 and CDR2: GTSNPN and SVGIG (reference sequence). CDR3 length equals 19 residues.

The chain has TRBV30 and TRBJ1-1; 7 bases align to TRBD1. Germline CDR1 GTSNPN, CDR2 SVGIG (reference sequence). V was clipped by 7 bases and J by 6 bases; unmatched bases: 8. The CDR3 contains 12 residues. In nucleotides, the CDR3 is TGTGCCTTGAGAGGGGGCGACGCTGAAGCTTTCTTT. Translating it yields CALRGGDAEAFF.

V gene TRBV28 combines with J gene TRBJ2-7; 9 nucleotides align to TRBD1. This CDR3 region has 15 residues. Per germline, CDR1 MDHEN and CDR2 SYDVKM. Trimming took 2 bases from V and 0 from J; bases not matched to a gene: 2. The CDR3 DNA reads TGTGCCAGCAGTTTAGGGACAGGGAGCTCCTACGAGCAGTACTTC. Translated: CASSLGTGSSYEQYF.

This rearrangement joins TRBV28 to TRBJ1-2, with 9 positions matching TRBD1. With 4 bases clipped from V and 7 bases from J, the junction kept 7 bases outside the gene matches. Germline assignment: CDR1 MDHEN and CDR2 SYDVKM. The CDR3 contains 14 residues. CDR3 region: CASSSAQGALGYTF. The CDR3 nucleotides read TGTGCCAGCAGTTCCGCACAGGGGGCACTTGGCTACACCTTC.

The rearrangement joins TRBV9 to TRBJ1-4, with 12 bases that match TRBD1. J was trimmed by 3 bases and V by 3 bases; bases with no gene match: 3. The CDR3 is 16 residues long. The V gene's germline CDR1 is SGDLS and CDR2 YYNGEE. CDR3 DNA: TGTGCCAGCAGCGCCCGGGACAGGGGGCCTAATGAAAAACTGTTTTTT. This sequence encodes CASSARDRGPNEKLFF. The complete variable domain, with remaining parts taken from reference TRBV9 and TRBJ1-4, reads DSGVTQTPKHLITATGQRVTLRCSPRSGDLSVYWYQQSLDQGLQFLIQYYNGEERAKGNILERFSAQQFPDLHSELNLSSLELGDSALYFCASSARDRGPNEKLFFGSGTQLSVL.

The rearrangement joins TRBV6-6 to TRBJ1-6; 11 bases are a match to TRBD1. The V and J ends lost 4 bases and 6 bases, in that order; junction bases with no gene match: 2. Germline loops: CDR1 MNHNY, CDR2 SVGAGI (reference sequence). This CDR3 comprises 15 residues. The CDR3 loop is CASSLGTGGNSPLHF. The CDR3 DNA reads TGTGCCAGCAGTTTAGGGACAGGGGGTAATTCACCCCTCCACTTT.

The CDR3 protein is CASSIGGGWDQETQYF. CDR3 DNA sequence: TGTGCCAGTAGTATAGGAGGAGGGTGGGACCAAGAGACCCAGTACTTC. The chain has TRBV19 and TRBJ2-5; tentative D call: TRBD2 (6 bases). The germline gives CDR1 LNHDA, CDR2 SQIVND (reference sequence). The ends were cut back, 1 base at V and 0 bases at J, with 12 bases in the middle. CDR3 length: 16 residues. The full variable domain, its missing parts supplied by reference TRBV19 and TRBJ2-5, is DGGITQSPKYLFRKEGQNVTLSCEQNLNHDAMYWYRQDPGQGLRLIYYSQIVNDFQKGDIAEGYSVSREKKESFPLTVTSAQKNPTAFYLCASSIGGGWDQETQYFGPGTRLLVL.

This chain links TRBV6-5 with TRBJ2-7; unclear D gene. This CDR3 has 13 amino acids. Trimming stripped 6 bases from V and 1 base from J, with 10 bases between. The germline CDR1 and CDR2 sequences are MNHEY and SVGAGI. Here the CDR3 DNA reads TGTGCCAGCAGGATAGCAAATTCCTACGAGCAGTACTTC. Translation: CASRIANSYEQYF.

The chain couples TRBV5-1 to TRBJ2-2; 8 bases are a match to TRBD2. J gave up 0 bases and V 0 bases, and 1 base lay outside the gene matches. CDR1 and CDR2 from the germline V gene are SGHRS and YFSETQ. CDR3 size: 16 residues. In DNA, the CDR3 is TGCGCCAGCAGCTTGGGCGGGAGGACGAACACCGGGGAGCTGTTTTTT. Translation gives CASSLGGRTNTGELFF.

In this sample, this clone turned up a few times. V usage is TRBV27 and J usage is TRBJ2-5; 8 nucleotides line up with TRBD2. Germline V gene sequence: CDR1 MNHEY, CDR2 SMNVEV (reference sequence). V shed 5 bases and J 4 bases; nucleotides not matched to a gene: 9. The CDR3 contains 15 residues. CDR3 residues: CASSLGISGTETQYF. DNA of the CDR3: TGTGCCAGCAGTCTGGGGATTAGCGGGACAGAGACCCAGTACTTC.

V usage is TRBV5-8 and J usage is TRBJ2-7; weak D call: TRBD2 (5 bases). Germline CDR1 and CDR2: SGHTS and YDEGEE. Trimming shortened V by 4 bases and J by 3 bases, and 11 bases separated the two germline ends. CDR3 size: 13 residues. CDR3 residues: CASSPGTLYEQYF. The CDR3 nucleotides are TGTGCCAGCAGCCCGGGAACCCTCTACGAGCAGTACTTC.